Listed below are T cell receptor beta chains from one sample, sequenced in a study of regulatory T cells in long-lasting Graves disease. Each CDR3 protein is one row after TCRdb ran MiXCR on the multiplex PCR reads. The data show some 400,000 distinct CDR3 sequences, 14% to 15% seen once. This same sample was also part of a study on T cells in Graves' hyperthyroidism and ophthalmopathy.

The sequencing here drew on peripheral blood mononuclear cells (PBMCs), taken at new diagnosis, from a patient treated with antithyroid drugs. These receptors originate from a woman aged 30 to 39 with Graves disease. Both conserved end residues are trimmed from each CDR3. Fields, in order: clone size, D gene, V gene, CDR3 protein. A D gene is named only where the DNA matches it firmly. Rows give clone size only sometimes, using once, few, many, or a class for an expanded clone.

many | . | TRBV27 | ASSPPRVARGDTQY
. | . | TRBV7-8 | ASRGGLAEGRYEQY
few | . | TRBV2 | ATKADSSNQPQH
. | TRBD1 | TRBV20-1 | SARDRQGSNYGYT
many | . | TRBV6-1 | ASSPFRFGTRY
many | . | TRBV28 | ASSSPRTAFQFGST
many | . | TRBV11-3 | ASSPRAETYEQY
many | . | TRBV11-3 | ASSFPGRGAF
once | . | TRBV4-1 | ASSQEVATYNSPLH
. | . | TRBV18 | ASSPRPPSGTEAF
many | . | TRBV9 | ASSPLLTTEAF
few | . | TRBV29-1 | SARGGLNTEAF
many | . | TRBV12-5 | ASGLVRETQY